This T cell receptor beta chain was sequenced in a study of radiotherapy plus CTLA-4 blockade in lung cancer. This clone was counted between two and nine times. Its cognate antigen is unknown. Study-wide points: Interferon-beta and early blood T cell clone dynamics reportedly predicted response best. Once radiotherapy plus ipilimumab had been given, TCR clones derived from tumor expanded in blood.

Generated by immunoSEQ multiplex PCR, the TCRdb table keeps only in-frame clones and is missing some. The profile covers 45,000 or so clones, with roughly two thirds appearing a single time and 3% to 4.5% taken by the ten largest. Germline V lookup: CDR1 GTSNPN, CDR2 SVGIG (reference sequence). Deletions cut 2 bases from V and 8 bases from J, with 12 bases between. There are 12 residues in the CDR3. The source of this sequence is a human donor with non-small cell lung cancer who had a complete response to radiotherapy plus ipilimumab. The specimen was peripheral blood, collected from a patient treated with radiotherapy plus ipilimumab. The chain links TRBV30 to TRBJ1-2; tentatively, D is TRBD1 (5 bases). This CDR3 reads CAWSPGGVGYTF. CDR3 coding DNA: TGTGCCTGGAGTCCCGGGGGGGTCGGCTACACCTTC.